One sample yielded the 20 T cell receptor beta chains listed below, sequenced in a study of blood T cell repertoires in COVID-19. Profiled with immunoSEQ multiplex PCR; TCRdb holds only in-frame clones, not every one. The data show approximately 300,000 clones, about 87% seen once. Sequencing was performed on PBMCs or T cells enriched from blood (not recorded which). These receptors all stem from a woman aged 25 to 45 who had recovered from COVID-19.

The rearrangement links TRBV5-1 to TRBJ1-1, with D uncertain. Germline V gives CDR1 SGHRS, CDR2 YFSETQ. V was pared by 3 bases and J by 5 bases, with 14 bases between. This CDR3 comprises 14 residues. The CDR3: CASSSYLVSTEAFF. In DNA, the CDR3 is TGCGCCAGCAGCTCCTATCTGGTTTCGACTGAAGCTTTCTTT.

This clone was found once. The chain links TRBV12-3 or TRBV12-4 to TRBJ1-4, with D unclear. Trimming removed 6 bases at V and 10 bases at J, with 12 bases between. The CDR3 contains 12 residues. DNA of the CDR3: TGTGCCAGCAGCCTCCCCCTCGGAAAACTGTTTTTT. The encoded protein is CASSLPLGKLFF.

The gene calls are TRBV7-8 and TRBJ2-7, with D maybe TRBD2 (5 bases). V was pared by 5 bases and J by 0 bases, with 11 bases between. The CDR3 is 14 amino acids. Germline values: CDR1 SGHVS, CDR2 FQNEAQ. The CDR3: CASSKEGFSYEQYF. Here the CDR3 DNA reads TGTGCCAGCAGCAAAGAGGGATTCTCCTACGAGCAGTACTTC.

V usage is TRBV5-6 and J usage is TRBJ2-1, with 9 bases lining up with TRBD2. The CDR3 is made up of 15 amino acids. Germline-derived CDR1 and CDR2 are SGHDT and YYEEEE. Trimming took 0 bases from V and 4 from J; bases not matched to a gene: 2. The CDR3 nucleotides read TGTGCCAGCAGCTTGGGCAGCGGGGGGTACAATGAGCAGTTCTTC. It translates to CASSLGSGGYNEQFF. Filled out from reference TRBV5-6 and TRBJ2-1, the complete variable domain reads DAGVTQSPTHLIKTRGQQVTLRCSPKSGHDTVSWYQQALGQGPQFIFQYYEEEERQRGNFPDRFSGHQFPNYSSELNVNALLLGDSALYLCASSLGSGGYNEQFFGPGTRLTVL.

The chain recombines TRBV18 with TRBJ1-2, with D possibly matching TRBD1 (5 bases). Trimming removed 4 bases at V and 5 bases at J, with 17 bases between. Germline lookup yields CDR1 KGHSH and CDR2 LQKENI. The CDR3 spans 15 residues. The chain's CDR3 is CASSRWEGTEYGYTF. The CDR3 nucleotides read TGTGCCAGCTCACGGTGGGAGGGGACGGAATATGGCTACACCTTC. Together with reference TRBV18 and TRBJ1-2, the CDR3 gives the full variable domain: NAGVMQNPRHLVRRRGQEARLRCSPMKGHSHVYWYRQLPEEGLKFMVYLQKENIIDESGMPKERFSAEFPKEGPSILRIQQVVRGDSAAYFCASSRWEGTEYGYTFGSGTRLTVV.

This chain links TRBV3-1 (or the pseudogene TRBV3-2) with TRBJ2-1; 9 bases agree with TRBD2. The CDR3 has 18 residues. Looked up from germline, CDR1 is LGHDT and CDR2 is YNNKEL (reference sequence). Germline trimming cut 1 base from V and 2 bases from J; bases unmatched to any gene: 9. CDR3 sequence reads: CASSQVVSGGPPYNEQFF. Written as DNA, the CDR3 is TGTGCCAGCAGCCAAGTTGTGAGCGGGGGGCCTCCCTACAATGAGCAGTTCTTC.

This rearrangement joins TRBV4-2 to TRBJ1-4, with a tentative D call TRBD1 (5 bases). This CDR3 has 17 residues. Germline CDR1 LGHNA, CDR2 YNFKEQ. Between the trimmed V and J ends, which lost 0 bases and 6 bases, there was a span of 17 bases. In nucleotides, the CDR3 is TGTGCCAGCAGCCAAGAACAGGTTGGGGGACTTTATGAAAAACTGTTTTTT. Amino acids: CASSQEQVGGLYEKLFF.

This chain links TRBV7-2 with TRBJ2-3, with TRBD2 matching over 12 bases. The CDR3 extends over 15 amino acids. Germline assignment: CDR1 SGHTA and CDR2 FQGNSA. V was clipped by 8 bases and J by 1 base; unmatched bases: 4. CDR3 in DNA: TGTGCCAGCGGGCTAGCGGGGGGGGGCACAGATACGCAGTATTTT. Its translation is CASGLAGGGTDTQYF. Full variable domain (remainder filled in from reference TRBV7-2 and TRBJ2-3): GAGVSQSPSNKVTEKGKDVELRCDPISGHTALYWYRQSLGQGLEFLIYFQGNSAPDKSGLPSDRFSAERTGGSVSTLTIQRTQQEDSAVYLCASGLAGGGTDTQYFGPGTRLTVL.

Written as DNA, the CDR3 is TGTGCCAGCAGGGGACAGGGATTTTTCGATGAGCAGTTCTTC. Encoded protein: CASRGQGFFDEQFF. This chain joins TRBV28 and TRBJ2-1; TRBD1 agrees at 9 bases. The germline V gene has CDR1 MDHEN and CDR2 SYDVKM. The CDR3 sequence is 14 residues long. J gave up 8 bases and V 6 bases, and 8 bases lay outside the gene matches.

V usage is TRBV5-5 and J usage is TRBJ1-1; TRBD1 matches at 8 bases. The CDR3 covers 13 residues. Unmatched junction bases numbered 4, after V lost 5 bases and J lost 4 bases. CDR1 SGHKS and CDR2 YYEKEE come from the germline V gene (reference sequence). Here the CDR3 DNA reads TGTGCCAGCAGAAGGGACAGGCCCACTGAAGCTTTCTTT. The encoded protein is CASRRDRPTEAFF. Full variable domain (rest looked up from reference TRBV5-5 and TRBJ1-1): DAGVTQSPTHLIKTRGQQVTLRCSPISGHKSVSWYQQVLGQGPQFIFQYYEKEERGRGNFPDRFSARQFPNYSSELNVNALLLGDSALYLCASRRDRPTEAFFGQGTRLTVV.

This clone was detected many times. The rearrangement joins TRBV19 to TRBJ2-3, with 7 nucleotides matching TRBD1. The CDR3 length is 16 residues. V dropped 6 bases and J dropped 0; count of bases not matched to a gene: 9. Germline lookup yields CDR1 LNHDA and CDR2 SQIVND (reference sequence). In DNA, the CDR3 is TGTGCCAGTAGCCGACCCGGACAGGCTAGCACAGATACGCAGTATTTT. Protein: CASSRPGQASTDTQYF.

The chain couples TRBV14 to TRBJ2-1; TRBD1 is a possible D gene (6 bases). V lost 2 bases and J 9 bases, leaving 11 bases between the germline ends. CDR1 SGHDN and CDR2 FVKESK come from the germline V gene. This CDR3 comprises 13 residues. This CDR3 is CASSQQGLSEQFF. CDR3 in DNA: TGTGCCAGCAGCCAACAGGGGTTAAGTGAGCAGTTCTTC.

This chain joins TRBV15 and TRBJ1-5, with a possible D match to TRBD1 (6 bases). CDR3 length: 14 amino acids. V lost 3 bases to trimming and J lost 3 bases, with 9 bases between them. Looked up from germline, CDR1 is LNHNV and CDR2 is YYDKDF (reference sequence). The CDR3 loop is CATSRGTNNQPQHF. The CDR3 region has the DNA TGTGCCACCAGCAGGGGGACAAACAATCAGCCCCAGCATTTT.

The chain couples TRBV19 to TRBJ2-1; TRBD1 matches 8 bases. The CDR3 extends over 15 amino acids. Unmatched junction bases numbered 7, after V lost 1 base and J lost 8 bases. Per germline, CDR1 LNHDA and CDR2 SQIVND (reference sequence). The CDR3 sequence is CASSIGGQGRHEQFF. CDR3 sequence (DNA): TGTGCCAGTAGTATAGGCGGACAGGGTCGCCATGAGCAGTTCTTC.

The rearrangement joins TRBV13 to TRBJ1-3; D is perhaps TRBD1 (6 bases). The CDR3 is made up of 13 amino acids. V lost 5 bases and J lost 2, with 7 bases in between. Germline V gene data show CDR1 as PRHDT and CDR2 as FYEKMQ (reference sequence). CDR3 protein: CASSHRAGNTIYF. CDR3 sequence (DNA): TGTGCCAGCAGCCACAGGGCTGGAAACACCATATATTTT.

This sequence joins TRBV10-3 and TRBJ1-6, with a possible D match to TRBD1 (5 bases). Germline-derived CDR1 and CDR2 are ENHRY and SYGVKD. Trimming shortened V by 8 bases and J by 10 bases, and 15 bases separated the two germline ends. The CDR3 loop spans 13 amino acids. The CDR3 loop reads CAIAGQGSSPLHF. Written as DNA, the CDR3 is TGTGCCATCGCAGGGCAGGGCTCGTCACCCCTCCACTTT.

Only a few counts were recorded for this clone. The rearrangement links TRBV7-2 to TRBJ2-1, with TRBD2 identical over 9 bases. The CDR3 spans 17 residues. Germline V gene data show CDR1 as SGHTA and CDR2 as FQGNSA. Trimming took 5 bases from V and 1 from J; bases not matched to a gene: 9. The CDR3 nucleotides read TGTGCCAGCAGCCCAAGTCCTAGCGGGGATTCCTACAATGAGCAGTTCTTC. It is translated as CASSPSPSGDSYNEQFF.

For the CDR3, the DNA is TGTGCCAGCAGCTTAGTGAGAACTCCCTTCCCCAATGAGCAGTTCTTC. It specifies CASSLVRTPFPNEQFF. The chain couples TRBV7-7 to TRBJ2-1; unclear D gene. The length of the CDR3 is 16 residues. Trimming stripped 1 base from V and 6 bases from J, with 16 bases between. The germline V gene has CDR1 SSHAT and CDR2 FNYEAQ (reference sequence).

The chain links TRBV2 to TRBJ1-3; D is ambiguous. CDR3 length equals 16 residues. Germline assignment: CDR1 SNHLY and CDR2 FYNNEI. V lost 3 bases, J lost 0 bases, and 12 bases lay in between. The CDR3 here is CASSEQEPFSGNTIYF. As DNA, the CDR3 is TGTGCCAGCAGTGAGCAGGAACCCTTCTCTGGAAACACCATATATTTT.

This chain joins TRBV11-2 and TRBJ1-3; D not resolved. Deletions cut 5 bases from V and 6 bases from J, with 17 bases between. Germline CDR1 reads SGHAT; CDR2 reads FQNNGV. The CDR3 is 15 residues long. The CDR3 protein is CASSPSSPPLNTIYF. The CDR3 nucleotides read TGTGCCAGCAGCCCCAGTTCCCCGCCCCTAAACACCATATATTTT.